This T cell receptor (beta chain) was identified during a study of CD8+ T cells in alopecia areata. Germline V CDR1 and CDR2: PRHDT, FYEKMQ (reference sequence). This CDR3 region has 14 residues. Trimming cost V 5 bases and J 2 bases, with 12 bases left between them. RNA extraction was followed by reverse transcription into cDNA, which acted as the sequencing template. This table comes from immunoSEQ multiplex PCR, and its TCRdb copy is limited to in-frame clones, with some not included. Among about 190,000 clones, about 60% were seen once, and the ten largest hold roughly 12%. This sample's treatment: oral pan-JAK inhibitor, 5-10 mg twice daily.

The chain employs TRBV13 and TRBJ1-2; tentative D call: TRBD1 (6 bases). This specimen was CD8+ T cells sorted from blood, taken at week 24, from a patient treated with tofacitinib. This receptor was obtained from a human donor with alopecia areata. The CDR3: CASSPGTTNYGYTF. In nucleotides, the CDR3 is TGTGCCAGCAGCCCAGGGACAACCAACTATGGCTACACCTTC.